One and the same sample provided the 9 T cell receptor beta chains below, sequenced in a study of radiotherapy plus CTLA-4 blockade in lung cancer. Using immunoSEQ multiplex PCR, the repertoire was profiled, and TCRdb retains in-frame clones only, with some absent. In the table there are around 86,000 clones, 75% to 90% of which are singletons. This material consisted of peripheral blood, taken from a patient treated with radiotherapy plus ipilimumab. The receptor set was obtained from a human donor with non-small cell lung cancer who had stable disease on radiotherapy plus ipilimumab.

The chain combines TRBV6-1 with TRBJ1-1; D not resolved. Per the germline V gene, CDR1 is MNHNS and CDR2 is SASEGT. Trimming shortened V by 2 bases and J by 6 bases, and 16 bases separated the two germline ends. CDR3 size: 15 residues. DNA for the CDR3: TGTGCCAGCAGTGAATTTGGGCCACGAGACGCTGAAGCTTTCTTT. It translates to CASSEFGPRDAEAFF.

This chain joins TRBV19 and TRBJ2-3; the D is unclear. Per germline, CDR1 LNHDA and CDR2 SQIVND (reference sequence). The CDR3 runs to 15 residues. V lost 6 bases, J lost 1 base, and 14 bases lay in between. The CDR3 here is CASSPSDTRTDTQYF. Here the CDR3 DNA reads TGTGCCAGTAGCCCCAGCGATACTCGCACAGATACGCAGTATTTT.

This chain joins TRBV6-5 and TRBJ1-6; 9 bases line up with TRBD1. Germline assignment: CDR1 MNHEY and CDR2 SVGAGI. The CDR3 is 16 amino acids. V gave up 0 bases and J gave up 7 bases; unmatched junction bases: 4. This CDR3 is CASSYSRGTGNSPLHF. The CDR3 coding sequence is TGTGCCAGCAGTTACTCGAGAGGGACAGGGAATTCACCCCTCCACTTT.

The chain combines TRBV7-6 with TRBJ1-6; possibly TRBD1 for D (5 bases). CDR1 is SGHVS and CDR2 is FNYEAQ in the germline V gene. This CDR3 has 17 residues. V gave up 1 base and J gave up 10 bases, with 20 bases separating them. The CDR3 here is CASSLGQGYQGRSPLHF. The CDR3 DNA reads TGTGCCAGCAGCTTAGGTCAGGGTTATCAAGGGCGGTCACCCCTCCACTTT.

This chain joins TRBV7-3 and TRBJ2-1; D is perhaps TRBD1 or TRBD2 (5 bases each). CDR3 length equals 16 residues. Germline V gives CDR1 SGHTA, CDR2 FQGTGA. V dropped 4 bases and J dropped 4 bases, with 17 bases sitting between them. The CDR3 spells CASSSTGTNTYNEQFF. CDR3 in DNA: TGTGCCAGCAGCTCTACCGGGACCAATACATACAATGAGCAGTTCTTC.

The J gene is TRBJ2-2, the V gene TRBV30, with 8 positions matching TRBD2. The CDR3 length is 15 residues. V gave up 2 bases and J gave up 4 bases; unmatched junction bases: 6. The germline CDR1 and CDR2 sequences are GTSNPN and SVGIG (reference sequence). CDR3 bases: TGTGCCTGGAGTCCCGGGGGGGGCCGCACCGGGGAGCTGTTTTTT. Translation gives CAWSPGGGRTGELFF. Complete variable domain (other parts from reference TRBV30 and TRBJ2-2): SQTIHQWPATLVQPVGSPLSLECTVEGTSNPNLYWYRQAAGRGLQLLFYSVGIGQISSEVPQNLSASRPQDRQFILSSKKLLLSDSGFYLCAWSPGGGRTGELFFGEGSRLTVL.

This clone turned up a few times. The V and J genes are TRBV5-1 and TRBJ2-7; D gene uncertain. V dropped 0 bases and J dropped 2 bases, with 12 bases sitting between them. Germline lookup yields CDR1 SGHRS and CDR2 YFSETQ. This CDR3 comprises 15 residues. CDR3 DNA sequence: TGCGCCAGCAGCTTGGAACACAATCCCACCTACGAGCAGTACTTC. It codes for CASSLEHNPTYEQYF. The full variable domain, with the rest looked up from reference TRBV5-1 and TRBJ2-7, is KAGVTQTPRYLIKTRGQQVTLSCSPISGHRSVSWYQQTPGQGLQFLFEYFSETQRNKGNFPGRFSGRQFSNSRSEMNVSTLELGDSALYLCASSLEHNPTYEQYFGPGTRLTVT.

V is TRBV10-3 and J is TRBJ2-3, with 9 bases fitting TRBD2. Germline V lookup: CDR1 ENHRY, CDR2 SYGVKD. V lost 10 bases to trimming and J lost 2 bases; unmatched junction nucleotides: 4. CDR3 length: 13 residues. The CDR3 reads CATRTSDTDTQYF. The CDR3 region has the DNA TGTGCCACCCGGACTAGCGACACAGATACGCAGTATTTT.

The DNA for the CDR3 is TGTGCCAGCAGCTTAGGGTACAGCACAGATACGCAGTATTTT. Its protein is CASSLGYSTDTQYF. This rearrangement joins TRBV11-2 to TRBJ2-3, with D unclear. CDR3 length equals 14 residues. Germline V lookup: CDR1 SGHAT, CDR2 FQNNGV. Between the trimmed V and J ends, which lost 1 base and 0 bases, there was a span of 5 bases.